The 26 T cell receptor beta chains below come from one sample, sequenced in a study of glioma-infiltrating T cells. The iRepertoire nested amplicon-rescue multiplex PCR amplified TCR alpha and beta CDR3s from RNA. In TCRdb, the multiplex PCR reads were re-called with MiXCR into one record per CDR3 protein. The sample lists approximately 130,000 distinct CDR3 sequences; 24% were seen once. Sequenced material: glioma tissue, nonneoplastic brain tissue, or PBMCs (not recorded which). The receptors were sampled from a human donor with low-grade glioma or glioblastoma, undergoing nonglioma brain surgery, or in good health (not recorded which).

V is TRBV24-1 and J is TRBJ1-5; 9 bases are shared with TRBD1. CDR3 length: 15 amino acids. The V gene's germline CDR1 is KGHDR and CDR2 SFDVKD. J gave up 7 bases and V 2 bases, and 5 bases lay outside the gene matches. DNA of the CDR3: TGTGCCACCAGTGATTCCGGGACAGGGAACCAGCCCCAGCATTTT. Its protein product is CATSDSGTGNQPQHF.

This clonotype showed up just a few times. The genes are TRBV7-4 and TRBJ1-5, with 7 bases that match TRBD1. Germline V gene data show CDR1 as SGHVT and CDR2 as SQSDAQ. V trimming: 5 bases; J trimming: 9 bases; junction bases outside the gene matches: 10. CDR3 length: 14 residues. DNA of the CDR3: TGTGCCAGCAGCCCCCTGACAGGGTCAGGGCCCCAGCATTTT. Amino acids: CASSPLTGSGPQHF.

In this sample, this clonotype turned up many times. The chain uses TRBV28 and TRBJ2-1, with a weak D call TRBD1 (6 bases). CDR1 MDHEN and CDR2 SYDVKM come from the germline V gene. V lost 7 bases to trimming and J lost 2 bases, with 12 bases between them. This CDR3 is built from 14 residues. The CDR3, as DNA: TGTGCCAGCACCCCCGGGACACCCTACAATGAGCAGTTCTTC. Translated: CASTPGTPYNEQFF.

The rearrangement uses TRBV25-1 and TRBJ2-5; 11 bases are shared with TRBD1. The CDR3 extends over 16 amino acids. The ends lost 5 bases at V and 2 bases at J; junction bases unmatched: 7. The germline CDR1 and CDR2 sequences are MGHDK and SYGVNS. The CDR3 reads CASSKGQGAAQETQYF. Written as DNA, the CDR3 is TGTGCCAGCAGTAAAGGACAGGGGGCGGCTCAAGAGACCCAGTACTTC.

This clonotype has a count of ten or more. The chain has TRBV27 and TRBJ2-5, with 7 bases identical to TRBD1. This CDR3 is 13 amino acids long. The V segment lost 5 bases and the J segment 5 bases; nucleotides outside the gene matches: 5. CDR1 MNHEY and CDR2 SMNVEV come from the germline V gene (reference sequence). The CDR3, as DNA: TGTGCCAGCAGTAGAGAGGGGGCTGAGACCCAGTACTTC. Its protein is CASSREGAETQYF.

This clonotype occurred a few times. The chain has TRBV4-1 and TRBJ1-3; possible D gene TRBD1, 5 bases. Germline V CDR1 and CDR2: MGHRA, YSYEKL. Trimming pared 3 bases from V and 4 bases from J, leaving 13 bases between. This CDR3 has 15 amino acids. The CDR3 coding sequence is TGCGCCAGCAGCCAGTCAAGGGGAAGCGGAAACACCATATATTTT. Translating it yields CASSQSRGSGNTIYF.

On this clonotype itself: Given a much more abundant clone one base away, this may be a read error. This sequence joins TRBV6-1 and TRBJ2-3, with no clear D. V gave up 3 bases and J gave up 1 base, with 8 bases separating them. The CDR3 length is 14 residues. Germline CDR1 reads MNHNS; CDR2 reads SASEGT. The CDR3 reads CASSEGLCTDTQYF. In DNA form, the CDR3 reads TGTGCCAGCAGTGAGGGTTTGTGCACAGATACGCAGTATTTT.

This clonotype was picked up many times. The chain couples TRBV7-2 to TRBJ2-3; the D gene is possibly TRBD2 (6 bases). CDR1 is SGHTA and CDR2 is FQGNSA in the germline V gene. The V and J ends lost 2 bases and 2 bases respectively, with 11 bases between them. CDR3 size: 15 residues. The DNA of the CDR3 is TGTGCCAGCAGCTTACTCGGCGGGGACACAGATACGCAGTATTTT. Encoded protein: CASSLLGGDTDTQYF.

The chain recombines TRBV28 with TRBJ2-7; D is unresolved. This CDR3 contains 12 residues. CDR1 is MDHEN and CDR2 is SYDVKM in the germline V gene. CDR3 nucleotides: TGTGCCATCAGTAAGCCGGGCTACGAGCAGTACGTC. It is translated as CAISKPGYEQYV.

This clonotype was observed many times. This rearrangement joins TRBV28 to TRBJ1-5; D call uncertain. The ends were cut back, 4 bases at V and 6 bases at J, with 16 bases in the middle. This CDR3 comprises 15 residues. In germline, CDR1 is MDHEN, CDR2 SYDVKM. CDR3 in DNA: TGTGCCAGCAGTTCCTGGACGGGAAGGAGTCAGCCCCAGCATTTT. Encoded protein: CASSSWTGRSQPQHF.

This clonotype has only a few counts. The chain is built from TRBV7-9 and TRBJ2-5; D might be TRBD2 (5 bases). The CDR3 consists of 12 residues. Looked up from germline, CDR1 is SEHNR and CDR2 is FQNEAQ (reference sequence). Trimming took off 8 bases at V and 5 bases at J, with 12 bases between the two ends. CDR3: CASRGLRETQYF. Here the CDR3 DNA reads TGTGCCAGCCGCGGACTGCGTGAGACCCAGTACTTC.

Of note for this clonotype: It may be a read error: a sequence one base away is much more abundant. V gene TRBV20-1 combines with J gene TRBJ1-1; TRBD1 is a possible D gene (6 bases). CDR3 length: 13 amino acids. The germline CDR1 and CDR2 sequences are DFQATT and SNEGSKA (reference sequence). Trimming left V 6 bases short and J 1 base short, with 12 bases between. CDR3 nucleotide sequence: TGCAGTGCCGGGGGCAGGCAGAACACTGAAGCTTTCTTT. Encoded protein: CSAGGRQNTEAFF.

This clonotype occurred a few times. The rearrangement links TRBV3-1 to TRBJ2-1; 11 nucleotides agree with TRBD2. J gave up 8 bases and V 1 base, and 4 bases lay outside the gene matches. From germline, CDR1 is LGHDT and CDR2 YNNKEL (reference sequence). This CDR3 has 15 residues. The CDR3 DNA reads as TGTGCCAGCAGCCAAGCGACTAGCGGGGTTTATGAGCAGTTCTTC. Protein product: CASSQATSGVYEQFF.

There are many counts of this clonotype. The chain employs TRBV7-9 and TRBJ2-1; D may be TRBD2 (6 bases). The CDR3 runs to 13 residues. V was trimmed by 9 bases and J by 2 bases, leaving 11 bases between them. Germline V gene sequence: CDR1 SEHNR, CDR2 FQNEAQ (reference sequence). DNA for the CDR3: TGTGCCAGTCCGGGGGATACCTACAATGAGCAGTTCTTC. It yields the protein CASPGDTYNEQFF.

This clonotype has ten or more counts. The chain carries TRBV7-2 and TRBJ2-7; a possible D gene is TRBD1 (5 bases). Trimming removed 0 bases at V and 3 bases at J, with 6 bases between. This CDR3 is 13 amino acids long. Germline V gives CDR1 SGHTA, CDR2 FQGNSA. The CDR3 reads CASSLAQGYEQYV. The CDR3 nucleotides are TGTGCCAGCAGCTTAGCGCAGGGCTACGAGCAGTACGTC.

This clonotype was detected a few times. V gene TRBV20-1 combines with J gene TRBJ2-1; maybe TRBD2 (7 bases). CDR1 and CDR2 (germline): DFQATT, SNEGSKA (reference sequence). Trimming pared 0 bases from V and 7 bases from J, leaving 16 bases between. The CDR3 spans 15 residues. In DNA, the CDR3 is TGCAGTGCTAGAGATGCGCGGGGGCTTGGGAATGAGCAGTTCTTC. It is translated as CSARDARGLGNEQFF.

This clonotype came up many times. V is TRBV7-9 and J is TRBJ1-5; unclear D gene. V gave up 7 bases and J gave up 0 bases, with 13 bases separating them. Germline V lookup: CDR1 SEHNR, CDR2 FQNEAQ (reference sequence). The CDR3 is 15 amino acids. The CDR3 nucleotides are TGTGCCAGCACCCTAGACGGGGATAGCAATCAGCCCCAGCATTTT. Protein sequence: CASTLDGDSNQPQHF.

This clonotype was observed at least ten times. This chain joins TRBV6-1 and TRBJ2-7, with D perhaps TRBD1 (5 bases). The CDR3 has 13 amino acids. V gave up 4 bases and J gave up 3 bases, with 10 bases separating them. The V gene's germline CDR1 is MNHNS and CDR2 SASEGT. This CDR3 is CASSVSDSYEQYV. For the CDR3, the DNA is TGTGCCAGCAGTGTAAGTGACAGCTACGAGCAGTACGTC.

The J gene is TRBJ2-1, the V gene TRBV2; D is undetermined. Deletions cut 6 bases from V and 8 bases from J, with 11 bases between. The CDR3 is 12 amino acids. Germline-derived CDR1 and CDR2 are SNHLY and FYNNEI. CDR3 amino acids: CASRVYDDEQFF. CDR3 DNA sequence: TGTGCCAGCAGAGTCTACGACGATGAGCAGTTCTTC. The full variable domain, its missing parts supplied by reference TRBV2 and TRBJ2-1, is EPEVTQTPSHQVTQMGQEVILRCVPISNHLYFYWYRQILGQKVEFLVSFYNNEISEKSEIFDDQFSVERPDGSNFTLKIRSTKLEDSAMYFCASRVYDDEQFFGPGTRLTVL.

The rearrangement joins TRBV24-1 to TRBJ2-1; maybe TRBD1 (5 bases). Trimming cost V 2 bases and J 4 bases, with 11 bases left between them. Looked up from germline, CDR1 is KGHDR and CDR2 is SFDVKD. This CDR3 has 15 amino acids. CDR3 in DNA: TGTGCCACCAGTGATTCATGGAAGGGGTACAATGAGCAGTTCTTC. It specifies CATSDSWKGYNEQFF.

This clonotype was seen a handful of times. This rearrangement joins TRBV28 to TRBJ2-3; TRBD2 might be the D (6 bases). From germline, CDR1 is MDHEN and CDR2 SYDVKM. The CDR3 is made up of 17 amino acids. V was trimmed by 5 bases and J by 0 bases, leaving 18 bases between them. In DNA form, the CDR3 reads TGTGCCAGCAGTGTCATCCAACCCGGGACTAGCACAGATACGCAGTATTTT. Translated: CASSVIQPGTSTDTQYF.

Regarding this clonotype: A clone one base away is much larger, so this may be a read error. The chain combines TRBV2 with TRBJ1-5, with D possibly being TRBD1 (5 bases). V lost 6 bases and J lost 6, with 12 bases in between. The CDR3 extends over 13 amino acids. The germline V gene has CDR1 SNHLY and CDR2 FYNNEI. CDR3 bases: TGTGCCAGCAGCGCGGGACCCGTTCAGCCCCAGCATTTT. Encoded protein: CASSAGPVQPQHF.

The sample holds a few counts of this clonotype. The chain has TRBV7-9 and TRBJ1-4; the match to TRBD1 covers 9 bases. CDR3 length: 16 residues. CDR1 and CDR2 from the germline V gene are SEHNR and FQNEAQ (reference sequence). V was pared by 2 bases and J by 8 bases, with 9 bases of the junction left unmatched. CDR3 nucleotides: TGTGCCAGCAGCTTATCACGGACAGGGGCGGCGGAAAAACTGTTTTTT. It specifies CASSLSRTGAAEKLFF.

There are a few counts of this clonotype. The chain carries TRBV7-3 and TRBJ1-1; D not certain. Trimming took off 1 base at V and 1 base at J, with 4 bases between the two ends. CDR3 length: 13 amino acids. The V gene's germline CDR1 is SGHTA and CDR2 FQGTGA. The CDR3 DNA reads TGTGCCAGCAGCTTAATAGGGAACACTGAAGCTTTCTTT. It yields the protein CASSLIGNTEAFF.

Many counts were recorded for this clonotype. The chain combines TRBV27 with TRBJ2-1, with no clear D. This CDR3 spans 14 amino acids. V lost 3 bases and J 2 bases, leaving 8 bases between the germline ends. Germline CDR1 MNHEY, CDR2 SMNVEV (reference sequence). The CDR3 here is CASSFNRPYNEQFF. CDR3 bases: TGTGCCAGCAGTTTTAACCGTCCCTACAATGAGCAGTTCTTC.

This clonotype came up many times. The rearrangement links TRBV5-1 to TRBJ2-3; no clear D. This CDR3 has 11 residues. Trimming pared 2 bases from V and 8 bases from J, leaving 6 bases between. CDR1 is SGHRS and CDR2 is YFSETQ in the germline V gene. The CDR3 is CASSLPVTQYF. The CDR3 region has the DNA TGCGCCAGCAGCTTACCAGTTACGCAGTATTTT.